This TCR beta chain was sequenced during a study of T cell responses to AZD1222 COVID-19 vaccine (dated by TCRdb to about 2021). In terms of the full investigation: TCR sequencing was performed for roughly 240 trial participants, of whom roughly 200 were given two doses of AZD1222 and approximately 26 were given two doses of MenACWY control vaccine. Trial participants were enrolled by age into 18-55, 56-69 and 70-plus year subgroups, with roughly 160, 29 and 62 TCR-sequenced participants respectively. Summary of the overall study and its limitations: Spike-specific TCR breadth and depth rose significantly after two AZD1222 doses compared with day 0 and with MenACWY recipients. No day 14 peak-response samples were available, so repertoires were characterized only after the peak T cell response. Conclusions about previously exposed vaccinees are limited, since just five or six AZD1222 recipients were seropositive for SARS-CoV-2 at baseline. Participants were mostly white British, with more females than males. The authors suggested clonal diversity may have been underestimated. Nearly half of unique spike-specific TCRs reportedly recognized epitopes outside regions mutated in the B.1.351 and B.1.1.7 variants. In the small 56-69-year group, the increase in depth fell short of significance, most likely because of low power. Vaccine-associated CD4 TCRs spanned the whole spike protein, with dominant responses in regions 160-218 and 743-854.

Taken with the paper, the label for time point translates to: about 28 days (+/-7) after the second vaccine dose. AZD1222 recipients whose second dose came at about 4 weeks and those whose second dose came at about 12 weeks were combined into one group, since spike-specific TCR depth and breadth did not differ between the two schedules. Vaccinee samples were obtained from the UK trials COV001 and COV002, which included a single-blind randomized controlled phase 2/3 trial of AZD1222 (ChAdOx1 nCoV-19) in healthy adults. For TCRbeta chain sequencing, PBMC samples were collected from trial participants at day 0 and at day 28 after the second dose. The CDR3 regions of human TCRbeta chains were analyzed by immunosequencing. Per the original workflow: Repertoire TCRs were matched against a reference library of SARS-CoV-2-specific TCRs generated with the MIRA antigen-specificity platform. Breadth was defined as the fraction of unique TCRs that were SARS-CoV-2-associated. Depth was defined as the fraction of total T cells that were SARS-CoV-2-associated. Using the MIRA data, each spike-specific TCR was assigned both to the spike region to which the TCR was reactive and to a CD4 or CD8 class. Log10-transformed breadth and depth values were compared by one-way ANOVA with Sidak's multiple comparisons tests. The immuneACCESS repertoire file appears here via TCRdb, limited to in-frame rearrangements. These files lack a portion of the clones; in checked studies, under half of the deficit traces to unresolved V genes, and the cause of the others is not known. V and J calls and clone size are copied from that table; D and trimming were computed from the DNA. The sample contains approximately 150,000 clones, more than 85% of them found a single time. The ten largest clonotypes hold 1.5% to 2% of the sample.

In the case of this clone: Its target antigen remains unknown. Per-base qualities were not stored, and no clone one base away is much larger.

The sequence derives from an adult who received the AZD1222 COVID-19 vaccine. Sample: peripheral blood, taken 28 days after the second AZD1222 dose.

The sequenced DNA is TGTGCCAGCAGCCACTTATCTGGTGAGCAGTTCTTC. Its protein is CASSHLSGEQFF. The rearranged chain carries TRBV3-1 (or the pseudogene TRBV3-2) and TRBJ2-1; the D gene cannot be named for sure. Via the germline V gene (reference sequence), CDR1 is LGHDT and CDR2 YNNKEL. The CDR3 has 12 amino acids, counting the end cysteine and phenylalanine. Only the CDR3 part of the read is kept: 36 bases, read in frame from the first base. At the junction V is shortened by 3 bases and J by 9 bases, with 9 bases in between.